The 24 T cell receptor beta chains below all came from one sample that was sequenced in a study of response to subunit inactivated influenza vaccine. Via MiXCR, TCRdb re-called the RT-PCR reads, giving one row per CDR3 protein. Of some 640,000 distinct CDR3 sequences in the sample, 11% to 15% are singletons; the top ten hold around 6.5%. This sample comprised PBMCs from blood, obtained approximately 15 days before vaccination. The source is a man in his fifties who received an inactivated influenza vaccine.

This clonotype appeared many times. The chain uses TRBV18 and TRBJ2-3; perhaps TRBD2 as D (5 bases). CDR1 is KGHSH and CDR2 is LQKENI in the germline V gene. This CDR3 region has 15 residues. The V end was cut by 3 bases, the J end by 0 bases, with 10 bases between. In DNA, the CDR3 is TGTGCCAGCTCACCTTGGGAGATTAGCACAGATACGCAGTATTTT. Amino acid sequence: CASSPWEISTDTQYF.

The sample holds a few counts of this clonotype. CDR3 protein: CASSYLAATADTQYF. In DNA, the CDR3 is TGTGCCAGCAGCTACCTAGCGGCTACGGCAGATACGCAGTATTTT. The genes are TRBV28 and TRBJ2-3; 7 nucleotides match TRBD2. CDR3 length: 15 amino acids. The germline gives CDR1 MDHEN, CDR2 SYDVKM. J was trimmed by 4 bases and V by 6 bases; bases with no gene match: 10.

CDR3 loop: CASSPGQGEAYEQFF. The CDR3 DNA is TGTGCCAGCTCACCAGGACAGGGGGAGGCATATGAGCAGTTCTTC. J is TRBJ2-1 and V is TRBV18, with TRBD1 matching 10 bases. V was clipped by 2 bases and J by 8 bases; unmatched bases: 6. The CDR3 is made up of 15 amino acids. Germline CDR1 reads KGHSH; CDR2 reads LQKENI.

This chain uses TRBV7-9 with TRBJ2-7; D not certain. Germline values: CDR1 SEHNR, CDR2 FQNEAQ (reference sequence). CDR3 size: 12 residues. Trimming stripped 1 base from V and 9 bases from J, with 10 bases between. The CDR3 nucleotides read TGTGCCAGCAGCTTAGACTCGGCCGGGCAGTACTTC. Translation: CASSLDSAGQYF.

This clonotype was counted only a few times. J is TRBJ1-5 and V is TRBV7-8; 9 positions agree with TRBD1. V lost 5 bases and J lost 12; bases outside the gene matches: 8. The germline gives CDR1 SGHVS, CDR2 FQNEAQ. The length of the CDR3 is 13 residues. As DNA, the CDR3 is TGTGCCAGCAGCACGGACAGGGGTGGCCTCCAGCATTTT. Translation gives CASSTDRGGLQHF.

The chain's CDR3 is CASNLQGASDTQYF. In DNA, the CDR3 is TGTGCCAGCAACCTACAGGGGGCTTCAGATACGCAGTATTTT. The V call is TRBV7-9, the J call TRBJ2-3; 9 nucleotides agree with TRBD1. Germline CDR1 SEHNR, CDR2 FQNEAQ (reference sequence). The CDR3 is 14 amino acids. J gave up 4 bases and V 7 bases, and 6 bases lay outside the gene matches.

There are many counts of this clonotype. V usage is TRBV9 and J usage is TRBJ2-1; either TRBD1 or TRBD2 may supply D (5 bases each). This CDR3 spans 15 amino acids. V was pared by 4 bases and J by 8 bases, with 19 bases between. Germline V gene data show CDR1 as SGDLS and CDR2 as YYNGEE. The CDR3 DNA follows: TGTGCCAGCAGCAAGACAGTAACCTCGCGGGATGAGCAGTTCTTC. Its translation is CASSKTVTSRDEQFF. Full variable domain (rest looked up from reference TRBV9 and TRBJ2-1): DSGVTQTPKHLITATGQRVTLRCSPRSGDLSVYWYQQSLDQGLQFLIQYYNGEERAKGNILERFSAQQFPDLHSELNLSSLELGDSALYFCASSKTVTSRDEQFFGPGTRLTVL.

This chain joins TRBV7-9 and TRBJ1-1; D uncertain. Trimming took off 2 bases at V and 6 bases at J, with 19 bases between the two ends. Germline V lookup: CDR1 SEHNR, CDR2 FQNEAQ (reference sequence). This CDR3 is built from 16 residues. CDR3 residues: CASSLLGTQSWAEAFF. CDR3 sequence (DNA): TGTGCCAGCAGCTTATTGGGAACACAAAGTTGGGCTGAAGCTTTCTTT.

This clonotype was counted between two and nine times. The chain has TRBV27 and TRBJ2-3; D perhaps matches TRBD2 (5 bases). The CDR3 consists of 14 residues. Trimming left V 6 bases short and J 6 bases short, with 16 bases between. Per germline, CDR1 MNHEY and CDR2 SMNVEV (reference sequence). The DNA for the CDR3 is TGTGCCAGCAGGCAACTAGGAAACCGGGATACGCAGTATTTT. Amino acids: CASRQLGNRDTQYF.

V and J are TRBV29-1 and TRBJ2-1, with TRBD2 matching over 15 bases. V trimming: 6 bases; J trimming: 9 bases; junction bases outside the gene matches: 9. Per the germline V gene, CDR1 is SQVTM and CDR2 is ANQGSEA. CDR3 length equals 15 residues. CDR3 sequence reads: CSVSGLAGGLGEQFF. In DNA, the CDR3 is TGCAGCGTCAGCGGACTAGCGGGAGGGCTCGGTGAGCAGTTCTTC.

In nucleotides, the CDR3 is TGTGCCAGCAGCCAATACAGGGAAGATACGCAGTATTTT. Translation: CASSQYREDTQYF. This chain links TRBV5-5 with TRBJ2-3; D is possibly TRBD1 (6 bases). The CDR3 consists of 13 residues. The germline CDR1 and CDR2 sequences are SGHKS and YYEKEE (reference sequence). Trimming shortened V by 4 bases and J by 5 bases, and 11 bases separated the two germline ends.

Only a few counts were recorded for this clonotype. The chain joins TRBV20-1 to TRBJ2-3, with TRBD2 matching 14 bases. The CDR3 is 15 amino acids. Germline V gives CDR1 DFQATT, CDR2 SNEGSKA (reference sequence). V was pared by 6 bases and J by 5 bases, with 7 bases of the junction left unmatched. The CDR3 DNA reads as TGCAGTGCCCCGGGACTAGCGGGAGCAAGAGATACGCAGTATTTT. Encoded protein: CSAPGLAGARDTQYF.

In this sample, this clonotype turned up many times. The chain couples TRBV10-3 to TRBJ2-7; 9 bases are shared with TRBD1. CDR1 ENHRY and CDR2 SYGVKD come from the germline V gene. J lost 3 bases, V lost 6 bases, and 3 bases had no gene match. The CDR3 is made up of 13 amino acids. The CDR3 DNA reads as TGTGCCATCAGGCCGGGACAGGGCTACGAGCAGTACTTC. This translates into CAIRPGQGYEQYF.

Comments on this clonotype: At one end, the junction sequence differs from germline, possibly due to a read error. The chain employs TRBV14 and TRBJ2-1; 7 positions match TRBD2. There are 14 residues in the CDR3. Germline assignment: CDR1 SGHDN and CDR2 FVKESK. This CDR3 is CASSQEAWAGVKLF. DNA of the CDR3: TGTGCCAGCAGCCAAGAGGCCTGGGCGGGAGTTAAGCTCTTC.

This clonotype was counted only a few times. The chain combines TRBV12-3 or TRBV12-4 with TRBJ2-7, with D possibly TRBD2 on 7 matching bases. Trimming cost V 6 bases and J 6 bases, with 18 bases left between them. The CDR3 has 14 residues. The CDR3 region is CASSIHREGSEQYF. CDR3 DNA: TGTGCCAGCAGCATCCACAGGGAGGGCTCCGAGCAGTACTTC.

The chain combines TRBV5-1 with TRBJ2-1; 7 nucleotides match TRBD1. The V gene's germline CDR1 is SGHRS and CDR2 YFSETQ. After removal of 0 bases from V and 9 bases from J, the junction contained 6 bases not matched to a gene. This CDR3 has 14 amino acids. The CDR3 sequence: CASSLEQGNSEQFF. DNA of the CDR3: TGCGCCAGCAGCTTGGAACAGGGGAATAGTGAGCAGTTCTTC.

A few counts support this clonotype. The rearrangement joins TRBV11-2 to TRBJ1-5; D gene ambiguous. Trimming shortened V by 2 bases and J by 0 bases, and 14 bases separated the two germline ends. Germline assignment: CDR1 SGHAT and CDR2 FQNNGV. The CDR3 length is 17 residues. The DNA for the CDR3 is TGTGCCAGCAGCTTATCGGACGTTGGTAATAGCAATCAGCCCCAGCATTTT. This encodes CASSLSDVGNSNQPQHF.

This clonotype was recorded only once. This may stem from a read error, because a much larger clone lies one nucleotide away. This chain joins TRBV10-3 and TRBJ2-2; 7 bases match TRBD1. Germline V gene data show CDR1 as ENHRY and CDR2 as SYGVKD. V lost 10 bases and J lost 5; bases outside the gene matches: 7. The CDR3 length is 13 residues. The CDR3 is CANIGQETGELFF. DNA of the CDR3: TGTGCCAACATAGGACAGGAGACCGGGGAGCTGTTTTTT.

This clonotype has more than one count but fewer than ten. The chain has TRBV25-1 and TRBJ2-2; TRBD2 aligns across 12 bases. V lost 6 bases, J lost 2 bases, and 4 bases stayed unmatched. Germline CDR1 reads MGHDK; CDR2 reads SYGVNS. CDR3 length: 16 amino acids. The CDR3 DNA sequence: TGTGCCAGCAGGACTAGCGGGAGCCCCAACACCGGGGAGCTGTTTTTT. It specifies CASRTSGSPNTGELFF.

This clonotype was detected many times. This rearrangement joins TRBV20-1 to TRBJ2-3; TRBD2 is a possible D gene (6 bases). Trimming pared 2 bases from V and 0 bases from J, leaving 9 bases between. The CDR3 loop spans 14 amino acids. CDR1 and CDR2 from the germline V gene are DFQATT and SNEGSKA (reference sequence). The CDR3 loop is CSARRRGSTDTQYF. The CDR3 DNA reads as TGCAGTGCTAGAAGGAGGGGTAGCACAGATACGCAGTATTTT.

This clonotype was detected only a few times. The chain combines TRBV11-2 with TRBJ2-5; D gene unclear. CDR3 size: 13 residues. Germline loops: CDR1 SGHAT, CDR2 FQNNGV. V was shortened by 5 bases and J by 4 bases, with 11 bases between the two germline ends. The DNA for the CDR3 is TGTGCCAGCAGCATAGGCCTGGGAGAGACCCAGTACTTC. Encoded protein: CASSIGLGETQYF.

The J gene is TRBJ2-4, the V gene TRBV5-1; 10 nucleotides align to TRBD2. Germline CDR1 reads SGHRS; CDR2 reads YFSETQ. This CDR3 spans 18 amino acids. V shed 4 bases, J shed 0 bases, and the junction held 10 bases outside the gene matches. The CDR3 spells CASSDGLADLLAKNIQYF. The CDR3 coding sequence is TGCGCCAGCAGCGACGGACTAGCGGACCTACTAGCCAAAAACATTCAGTACTTC.

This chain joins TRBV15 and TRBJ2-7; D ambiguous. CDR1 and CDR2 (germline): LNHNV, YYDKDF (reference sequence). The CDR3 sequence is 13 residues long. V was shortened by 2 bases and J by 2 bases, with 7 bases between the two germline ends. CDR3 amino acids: CATSRTQTYEQYF. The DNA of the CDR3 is TGTGCCACCAGCAGAACGCAAACCTACGAGCAGTACTTC.

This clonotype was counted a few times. The CDR3 bases are TGTGCCAGCAGCTTATCGGGCCCGGGAGGGGGCATTCAGTACTTC. Its protein is CASSLSGPGGGIQYF. The chain combines TRBV11-3 with TRBJ2-4; 8 positions agree with TRBD2. The junction had 9 bases not matched to a gene; V was cut back by 2 bases and J by 9 bases. The germline V gene encodes CDR1 SGHNT and CDR2 YENEEA. This CDR3 contains 15 residues.